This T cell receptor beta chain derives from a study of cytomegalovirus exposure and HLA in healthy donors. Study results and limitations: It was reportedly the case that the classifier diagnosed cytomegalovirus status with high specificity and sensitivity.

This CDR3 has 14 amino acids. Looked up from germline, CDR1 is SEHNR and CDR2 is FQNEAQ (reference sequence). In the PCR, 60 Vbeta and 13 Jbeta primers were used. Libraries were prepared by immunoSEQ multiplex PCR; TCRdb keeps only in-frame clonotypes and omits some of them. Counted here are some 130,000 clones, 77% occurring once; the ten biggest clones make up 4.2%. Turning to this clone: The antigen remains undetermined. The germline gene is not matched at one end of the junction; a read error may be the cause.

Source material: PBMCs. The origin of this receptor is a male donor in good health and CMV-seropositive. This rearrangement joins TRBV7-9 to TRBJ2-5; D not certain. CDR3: CSSSLAVYPETQYF. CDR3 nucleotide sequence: TGTTCCAGCAGCTTAGCTGTCTACCCGGAGACCCAGTACTTC.